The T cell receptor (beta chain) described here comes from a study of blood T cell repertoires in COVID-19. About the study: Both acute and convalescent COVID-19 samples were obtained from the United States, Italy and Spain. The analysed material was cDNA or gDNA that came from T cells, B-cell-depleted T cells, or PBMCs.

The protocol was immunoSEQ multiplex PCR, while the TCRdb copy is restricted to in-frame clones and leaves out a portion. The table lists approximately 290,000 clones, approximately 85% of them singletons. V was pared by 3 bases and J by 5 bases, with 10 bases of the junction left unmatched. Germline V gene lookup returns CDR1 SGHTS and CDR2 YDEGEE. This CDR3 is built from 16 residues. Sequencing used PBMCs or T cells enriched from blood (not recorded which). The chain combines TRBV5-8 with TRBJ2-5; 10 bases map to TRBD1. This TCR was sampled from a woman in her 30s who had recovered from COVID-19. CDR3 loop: CASSSRGTGVLETQYF. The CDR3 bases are TGTGCCAGCAGCTCGAGGGGGACAGGGGTACTGGAGACCCAGTACTTC.